This passage covers 15 T cell receptor beta chains from one sample sequenced in a study of blood T cell repertoires in COVID-19. Assay used: immunoSEQ multiplex PCR; TCRdb lists only in-frame clones, some missing. The sample contains roughly 57,000 clones, about 90% of which appear only once. Sequencing input: peripheral blood. Source of these receptors: a man in his fifties or sixties with active or convalescent COVID-19.

This clone has only a few counts. The chain combines TRBV29-1 with TRBJ2-7, with 11 positions matching TRBD1. V shed 8 bases and J 3 bases; nucleotides not matched to a gene: 6. CDR3 length equals 13 residues. Germline loops: CDR1 SQVTM, CDR2 ANQGSEA. The CDR3 spells CSFLGTGGYEQYF. CDR3 sequence (DNA): TGCAGCTTTTTGGGGACAGGGGGCTACGAGCAGTACTTC.

In DNA, the CDR3 is TGCGCCAGCAGCCAACCCGACAGAAGACCTGGAAACACCATATATTTT. Translation: CASSQPDRRPGNTIYF. V gene TRBV4-1 combines with J gene TRBJ1-3; D possibly corresponds to TRBD1 (5 bases). Germline loops: CDR1 MGHRA, CDR2 YSYEKL. The CDR3 is 16 amino acids. Deletions cut 2 bases from V and 2 bases from J, with 13 bases between.

This clone turned up a few times. This chain connects TRBV28 to TRBJ1-1; no clear D gene. The CDR3 is 16 amino acids. Germline values: CDR1 MDHEN, CDR2 SYDVKM. V was cut by 7 bases and J by 0 bases, with 18 bases left in between. CDR3 in amino acids: CASTWRLSLMNTEAFF. The CDR3, as DNA: TGTGCCAGCACATGGCGGCTAAGCCTCATGAACACTGAAGCTTTCTTT.

The J gene is TRBJ1-5, the V gene TRBV21-1; the D call of TRBD1 is as the table states it, not checked on the DNA. TRBV21-1 has pseudogene status. The CDR3 is made up of 16 amino acids. The CDR3 loop is CASRITRGRGNQPQHF. The DNA of the CDR3 is TGTGCCAGCAGGATAACCAGGGGGCGAGGAAATCAGCCCCAGCATTTT.

The table lists this clone with a few counts. The rearrangement joins TRBV6-6 to TRBJ1-5; D call uncertain. V lost 2 bases to trimming and J lost 1 base, with 6 bases between them. The germline V gene has CDR1 MNHNY and CDR2 SVGAGI (reference sequence). This CDR3 contains 14 residues. CDR3 coding DNA: TGTGCCAGCAGTTACCTGGCCAGCAATCAGCCCCAGCATTTT. This gives the protein CASSYLASNQPQHF.

This chain links TRBV19 with TRBJ2-6, with 7 bases that match TRBD1. J was trimmed by 3 bases and V by 7 bases; bases with no gene match: 6. Per germline, CDR1 LNHDA and CDR2 SQIVND (reference sequence). This CDR3 is built from 15 residues. DNA of the CDR3: TGTGCCAGTACCCGACAGGGTTATGGGGCCAACGTCCTGACTTTC. It encodes CASTRQGYGANVLTF.

This rearrangement joins TRBV29-1 to TRBJ1-3; D is perhaps TRBD1 (5 bases). Germline V lookup: CDR1 SQVTM, CDR2 ANQGSEA. This CDR3 has 16 amino acids. Trimming removed 4 bases from V and 0 bases from J, with 16 bases in between. Here the CDR3 reads CSVASGLQSSGNTIYF. The CDR3 coding sequence is TGCAGCGTTGCGTCGGGACTGCAGAGCTCTGGAAACACCATATATTTT.

The chain couples TRBV4-1 to TRBJ1-2; tentatively, D is TRBD1 (5 bases). V lost 1 base and J lost 2, with 11 bases in between. Germline V CDR1 and CDR2: MGHRA, YSYEKL. This CDR3 is 15 amino acids long. DNA of the CDR3: TGCGCCAGCAGCCAAGTGCAGGGTGCGAACTATGGCTACACCTTC. As protein: CASSQVQGANYGYTF.

The V and J genes are TRBV7-2 and TRBJ1-1; possibly TRBD1 for D (5 bases). The CDR3 is 15 residues long. Germline CDR1 reads SGHTA; CDR2 reads FQGNSA. The V gene lost 4 bases and the J gene lost 1 base, with 13 bases spanning the gap. Here the CDR3 DNA reads TGTGCCAGCAGCTACCGACAGAAGTCGAACACTGAAGCTTTCTTT. This sequence encodes CASSYRQKSNTEAFF.

The chain combines TRBV7-2 with TRBJ1-5, with TRBD1 as a possible D gene (5 bases). Germline CDR1 reads SGHTA; CDR2 reads FQGNSA. CDR3 length equals 15 residues. Trimming stripped 7 bases from V and 4 bases from J, with 17 bases between. DNA of the CDR3: TGTGCCAGCACCCTTGGGGCCTCAACGAATCAGCCCCAGCATTTT. Amino acid sequence: CASTLGASTNQPQHF.

This clone has more than one count but fewer than ten. The chain joins TRBV18 to TRBJ2-7; 7 bases line up with TRBD1. From germline, CDR1 is KGHSH and CDR2 LQKENI. This CDR3 is built from 14 residues. The junction had 5 bases not matched to a gene; V was cut back by 1 base and J by 5 bases. For the CDR3, the DNA is TGTGCCAGCTCACCACTGGGACAGCTCGACGAGCAGTACTTC. This translates into CASSPLGQLDEQYF.

The rearrangement uses TRBV5-1 and TRBJ2-5, with D possibly TRBD2 on 6 matching bases. There are 13 residues in the CDR3. Trimming shortened V by 4 bases and J by 2 bases, and 9 bases separated the two germline ends. Germline-derived CDR1 and CDR2 are SGHRS and YFSETQ. CDR3 in amino acids: CASSQGLQETQYF. The CDR3 coding sequence is TGCGCCAGCAGCCAGGGACTTCAAGAGACCCAGTACTTC.

This clone showed up just a few times. The V and J genes are TRBV5-5 and TRBJ1-1; 9 bases fit TRBD1. The CDR3 has 15 residues. V lost 4 bases, J lost 3 bases, and 7 bases stayed unmatched. CDR1 and CDR2 (germline): SGHKS, YYEKEE (reference sequence). For the CDR3, the DNA is TGTGCCAGCAGCGTGGGGGGACAGGGCGACACTGAAGCTTTCTTT. Amino acid sequence: CASSVGGQGDTEAFF.

The CDR3, as DNA: TGCGCCAGCAGCCAAGAGAGGGCGGCAGGGGAGAATGAAAAACTGTTTTTT. The encoded protein is CASSQERAAGENEKLFF. The chain joins TRBV4-3 to TRBJ1-4; maybe TRBD1 (6 bases). Germline CDR1 LGHNA, CDR2 YSLEER. The CDR3 is 17 residues long. The V gene lost 0 bases and the J gene lost 5 bases, with 16 bases spanning the gap.

V gene TRBV24-1 combines with J gene TRBJ2-3; D unresolved. The CDR3 runs to 12 residues. Germline lookup yields CDR1 KGHDR and CDR2 SFDVKD. V dropped 5 bases and J dropped 3 bases, with 5 bases sitting between them. CDR3 nucleotide sequence: TGTGCCACCAGTGTTTCTACAGATACGCAGTATTTT. This gives the protein CATSVSTDTQYF.